These T cell receptor beta chains were read from a single sample in a study of blood T cell repertoires in COVID-19. The method was immunoSEQ multiplex PCR; TCRdb's version includes in-frame clones alone and lacks a portion of them. The sample records some 110,000 clones, 75% to 90% being singletons. The source material was peripheral blood. The receptor source for this set is a woman older than 75 with COVID-19, enrolled during active disease. The CDR3 runs from the conserved cysteine through the conserved F or W. The order of the fields is J gene, V gene, CDR3 protein.

J gene: TRBJ1-5
V gene: TRBV6-5
CDR3 protein: CASLRADSNQPQHF

J gene: TRBJ1-3
V gene: TRBV19
CDR3 protein: CASSIGPGGANTIYF

J gene: TRBJ1-4
V gene: TRBV7-2
CDR3 protein: CASTPGVTGKKLFF

J gene: TRBJ1-1
V gene: TRBV9
CDR3 protein: CASRGQLLNTEAFF

J gene: TRBJ2-7
V gene: TRBV12-3/TRBV12-4
CDR3 protein: CASSLGYGYEQYF

J gene: TRBJ2-5
V gene: TRBV5-5
CDR3 protein: CASSLVQGARETQYF

J gene: TRBJ2-3
V gene: TRBV7-3
CDR3 protein: CASSPALTRTDTQYF

J gene: TRBJ2-5
V gene: TRBV25-1
CDR3 protein: CASDSETQYF

J gene: TRBJ2-5
V gene: TRBV4-1
CDR3 protein: CASSQGIADQETQYF

J gene: TRBJ2-7
V gene: TRBV6-5
CDR3 protein: CASSYRAGGYEQYF

J gene: TRBJ2-7
V gene: TRBV5-1
CDR3 protein: CASSFQGYEQYF

J gene: TRBJ2-1
V gene: TRBV4-2
CDR3 protein: CASSQVARSAGARNEQFF

J gene: TRBJ2-5
V gene: TRBV7-2
CDR3 protein: CASSFGGGRRQETQYF

J gene: TRBJ1-2
V gene: TRBV6-6
CDR3 protein: CASSPEAGNYGYTF

J gene: TRBJ2-3
V gene: TRBV19
CDR3 protein: CASNGEAADTQYF

J gene: TRBJ2-2
V gene: TRBV7-3
CDR3 protein: CASSSLAGGTGELFF

J gene: TRBJ1-2
V gene: TRBV19
CDR3 protein: CASSSGQPYGYTF

J gene: TRBJ2-7
V gene: TRBV6-5
CDR3 protein: CASSPAATGEQYF

J gene: TRBJ2-3
V gene: TRBV18
CDR3 protein: CASSPSVSSTDTQYF

J gene: TRBJ2-1
V gene: TRBV7-3
CDR3 protein: CASSLAGALGNEQFF

J gene: TRBJ2-5
V gene: TRBV28
CDR3 protein: CASSHRTGWQETQYF

J gene: TRBJ1-5
V gene: TRBV19
CDR3 protein: CASMLGYGNQPQHF

J gene: TRBJ1-1
V gene: TRBV5-1
CDR3 protein: CASSLAFSRVGEKNTEAFF

J gene: TRBJ1-5
V gene: TRBV27
CDR3 protein: CASSFGQGGQPQHF

J gene: TRBJ2-7
V gene: TRBV6-5
CDR3 protein: CASSSWTSGRYEQYF

J gene: TRBJ2-3
V gene: TRBV19
CDR3 protein: CASSHGLVSTDTQYF

J gene: TRBJ2-2
V gene: TRBV5-6
CDR3 protein: CASSLRTSGKITGELFF

J gene: TRBJ1-1
V gene: TRBV18
CDR3 protein: CASSPGTDIPEAFF

J gene: TRBJ1-4
V gene: TRBV19
CDR3 protein: CASSIVRTGGNEKLFF

J gene: TRBJ1-2
V gene: TRBV4-3
CDR3 protein: CASSQDRGPSYGYTF

J gene: TRBJ1-4
V gene: TRBV13
CDR3 protein: CASSLGLDEKLFF

J gene: TRBJ2-7
V gene: TRBV6-4
CDR3 protein: CASGTGLNYEQYF

J gene: TRBJ2-7
V gene: TRBV4-3
CDR3 protein: CASSPVAGAAYEQYF

J gene: TRBJ1-6
V gene: TRBV10-3
CDR3 protein: CAIMDSLRSPLHF

J gene: TRBJ2-5
V gene: TRBV6-2/TRBV6-3
CDR3 protein: CASSPGGPRETQYF

J gene: TRBJ1-3
V gene: TRBV18
CDR3 protein: CASSQVSSPGNTIYF

J gene: TRBJ2-7
V gene: TRBV6-5
CDR3 protein: CASRRTTLSSYEQYF

J gene: TRBJ2-7
V gene: TRBV6-5
CDR3 protein: CASSPQGRFYEQYF

J gene: TRBJ1-5
V gene: TRBV28
CDR3 protein: CASSLGQGTRNQPQHF

J gene: TRBJ2-7
V gene: TRBV5-4
CDR3 protein: CASSLAGQGSVEQYF

J gene: TRBJ1-5
V gene: TRBV12-3/TRBV12-4
CDR3 protein: CASSPRQQTAAHF

J gene: TRBJ2-5
V gene: TRBV23-1
CDR3 protein: CASSQSETVLIIETQYF

J gene: TRBJ1-2
V gene: TRBV5-4
CDR3 protein: CASSLVQGTVYGYTF

J gene: TRBJ2-1
V gene: TRBV11-2
CDR3 protein: CASSIRAGGGDEQFF

J gene: TRBJ2-7
V gene: TRBV11-2
CDR3 protein: CASSLGGRTYEQYF

J gene: TRBJ1-5
V gene: TRBV28
CDR3 protein: CASSSGIQPQHF

J gene: TRBJ1-2
V gene: TRBV20-1
CDR3 protein: CSALAGLLHTF

J gene: TRBJ2-7
V gene: TRBV6-5
CDR3 protein: CASSTGSKEYEQYF

J gene: TRBJ2-7
V gene: TRBV28
CDR3 protein: CASEQAGGSSYEQYF

J gene: TRBJ1-1
V gene: TRBV3-1/TRBV3-2
CDR3 protein: CASSQDFSDTEAFF

J gene: TRBJ2-7
V gene: TRBV9
CDR3 protein: CASSVGLAGSYEQYF

J gene: TRBJ2-5
V gene: TRBV18
CDR3 protein: CASSPGIAGEETQYF

J gene: TRBJ2-1
V gene: TRBV12-5
CDR3 protein: CASGSDTAYNEQFF

J gene: TRBJ2-3
V gene: TRBV14
CDR3 protein: CASRGQLTDTQYF